A selection of T cell receptor beta chains follows, all from one sample in a study of identical twins. TCRdb fed the 5' RACE reads into MiXCR, producing one record per CDR3 protein. The table has around 690,000 distinct CDR3 sequences, approximately 21% seen once. This same sample was also taken into another study, of T cells expressing NK-cell markers.

The source material was PBMCs. The source is a woman younger than 35 in good health. CDR3s include the opening cysteine and the closing phenylalanine or tryptophan. A D gene is named only where the DNA matches it firmly. Expanded clones are given a class, and other clones once, few, many or no size at all.

j_call | v_call | d_call | clone_size | cdr3_nt | cdr3_aa
TRBJ1-5 | TRBV12-3/TRBV12-4 | . | . | TGTGCCAGCAGTTCAAGGGGGGCCCAGCATTTT | CASSSRGAQHF
TRBJ2-3 | TRBV28 | TRBD2 | . | TGTGCCAGCAGCAGGGGACTAGCGGATCCAAAGCGTACGCAGTATTTT | CASSRGLADPKRTQYF
TRBJ1-4 | TRBV20-1 | . | . | TGCAGTGCTAGAGAGATGGGGACCGGGAATGGTGAACTGTTTTTT | CSAREMGTGNGELFF
TRBJ2-7 | TRBV9 | . | . | TGTGCCAGCAGCGTAGACCCCACTGCCGAGCAGTACTTC | CASSVDPTAEQYF
TRBJ2-7 | TRBV7-2 | TRBD1 | few | TGTGCCAGCAGCTCGGGTTACAGGGGGCTCTACGAGCAGTACTTC | CASSSGYRGLYEQYF
TRBJ2-1 | TRBV20-1 | TRBD2 | few | TGCAGTGCAAGGACTAGCGGGAGGTTCCGTGACAATGAGCAGTTCTTC | CSARTSGRFRDNEQFF
TRBJ2-7 | TRBV14 | . | once | TGTGCCAGCAGCCAAGAACTGGGTCCCTACGAGCAGTACTTC | CASSQELGPYEQYF
TRBJ1-2 | TRBV5-8 | . | . | TGTGCCAGCAGCTTGGCGGGAAGAGGAAACTATGGCTACACCTTC | CASSLAGRGNYGYTF
TRBJ2-1 | TRBV20-1 | TRBD2 | . | TGCAGTGCTTCTAGCGGGAGCTCCTACAATGAGCAGTTCTTC | CSASSGSSYNEQFF
TRBJ2-3 | TRBV7-2 | TRBD2 | . | TGTGCCAGCAGCCGGTATAGCGGGGGCGTGGGTACGCAGTATTTT | CASSRYSGGVGTQYF